These 23 T cell receptor beta chains were sequenced from one sample in a study of cytomegalovirus exposure and HLA in healthy donors (dated by TCRdb to about 2017). The receptor library was made with the immunoSEQ multiplex PCR assay. A mixture of 60 forward primers for TCR Vbeta segments and 13 reverse primers for TCR Jbeta segments was used in the multiplex PCR. The source is immuneACCESS, and TCRdb retained only in-frame sequences with V and J called. Part of the clones is not carried over; for the studies checked, unresolved V genes explain less than half of this, and the remainder is unexplained. For this sample the table gives 200,000 to 250,000 clones, of which 77% were detected only once. The ten largest clones capture less than 3% of the sample. Sequencing input: PBMCs. The receptors originated from a woman aged 60-75 years in good health and CMV-seropositive.

The CDR3 sequence is CASSKSGQLYSYEQYF. The CDR3 nucleotides read TGTGCCAGTAGTAAATCGGGACAGTTATACTCCTACGAGCAGTACTTC. This chain links TRBV19 with TRBJ2-7; 7 bases are a match to TRBD1. The V gene's germline CDR1 is LNHDA and CDR2 SQIVND (reference sequence). The CDR3 consists of 16 residues. The trim removed 4 bases at V and 0 bases at J, leaving 9 bases unmatched.

This clone was found once. Additional DNA sequences in this sample encode the identical CDR3. The CDR3 loop reads CASSFSGGAGETQYF. CDR3 nucleotide sequence: TGTGCCAGCAGCTTCAGCGGGGGGGCTGGGGAGACCCAGTACTTC. This sequence joins TRBV7-2 and TRBJ2-5; 10 bases align to TRBD2. From germline, CDR1 is SGHTA and CDR2 FQGNSA. The V gene end was trimmed by 3 bases and the J gene end by 5 bases; junction bases not matched to a gene: 6. This CDR3 region has 15 residues.

This clone appeared once. The chain combines TRBV10-1 with TRBJ2-5, with a weak D call TRBD2 (6 bases). There are 13 residues in the CDR3. CDR1 is WNHNN, CDR2 SYGVQD, per germline (reference sequence). V gave up 3 bases and J gave up 5 bases, with 10 bases separating them. The CDR3, as DNA: TGCGCCAGCAGTGAAGGAGGGTGGGAGACCCAGTACTTC. Encoded protein: CASSEGGWETQYF.

This clone was recorded a few times. The chain joins TRBV9 to TRBJ1-4; tentatively, D is TRBD1 (6 bases). Trimming cost V 7 bases and J 7 bases, with 20 bases left between them. Germline V gene data show CDR1 as SGDLS and CDR2 as YYNGEE. The CDR3 sequence is 15 residues long. Written as DNA, the CDR3 is TGTGCCAGCTCGACGGCCGGGGGGCGGGGTGAAAAACTGTTTTTT. The encoded protein is CASSTAGGRGEKLFF. The variable domain in full, completed from reference TRBV9 and TRBJ1-4, reads DSGVTQTPKHLITATGQRVTLRCSPRSGDLSVYWYQQSLDQGLQFLIQYYNGEERAKGNILERFSAQQFPDLHSELNLSSLELGDSALYFCASSTAGGRGEKLFFGSGTQLSVL.

In this sample, this clone turned up once. V and J are TRBV10-3 and TRBJ2-1; possibly TRBD2 for D (5 bases). Germline assignment: CDR1 ENHRY and CDR2 SYGVKD. This CDR3 contains 13 residues. V was pared by 6 bases and J by 5 bases, with 11 bases between. CDR3 in DNA: TGTGCCATCAGGGTTAGCGAGAACAATGAGCAGTTCTTC. It encodes CAIRVSENNEQFF.

J is TRBJ2-5 and V is TRBV7-2, with 8 positions matching TRBD1. Germline CDR1 SGHTA, CDR2 FQGNSA. The CDR3 extends over 14 amino acids. V shed 3 bases and J 1 base; nucleotides not matched to a gene: 1. CDR3 DNA: TGTGCCAGCAGCTTCGACAGGGGCCAAGAGACCCAGTACTTC. It is translated as CASSFDRGQETQYF.

The genes are TRBV5-4 and TRBJ2-7, with a tentative D call TRBD1 (5 bases). V was shortened by 0 bases and J by 6 bases, with 16 bases between the two germline ends. The CDR3 contains 15 residues. Germline CDR1 SGHNT, CDR2 YYREEE (reference sequence). CDR3 nucleotides: TGTGCCAGCAGCTTGGACAGGCGTGCCACCTTCGAGCAGTACTTC. Its protein product is CASSLDRRATFEQYF.

The rearrangement uses TRBV12-5 and TRBJ2-2; 8 bases are a match to TRBD2. CDR1 is LGHNT, CDR2 FRNRAP, per germline. This CDR3 is built from 18 residues. V was clipped by 4 bases and J by 4 bases; unmatched bases: 14. CDR3 bases: TGTGCTAGTGGTTCCCGACCGGGACTAGTGAGGGCCACCGGGGAGCTGTTTTTT. Protein: CASGSRPGLVRATGELFF.

V is TRBV4-2 and J is TRBJ2-3, with 12 positions matching TRBD2. CDR1 is LGHNA and CDR2 is YNFKEQ in the germline V gene. The CDR3 sequence is 17 residues long. Trimming removed 4 bases from V and 2 bases from J; junction bases left unmatched: 7. The CDR3 DNA is TGTGCCAGCAGCCCGCGGACTAGCGGGGACCCCACAGATACGCAGTATTTT. As protein: CASSPRTSGDPTDTQYF.

The chain carries TRBV10-2 and TRBJ1-2; D remains unclear. V was cut by 4 bases and J by 0 bases, with 21 bases left in between. Germline CDR1 reads WSHSY; CDR2 reads SAAADI. The CDR3 covers 18 residues. This CDR3 is CASSGPRHTTRANYGYTF. Here the CDR3 DNA reads TGCGCCAGCAGTGGACCTCGACATACCACACGAGCTAACTATGGCTACACCTTC.

For the CDR3, the DNA is TGTGCCAGCAGCCCAATGTACTTC. Its protein is CASSPMYF. The chain combines TRBV7-9 with TRBJ2-4; no firm D call. Germline V gene sequence: CDR1 SEHNR, CDR2 FQNEAQ (reference sequence). V lost 5 bases and J 15 bases, leaving 5 bases between the germline ends. The CDR3 sequence is 8 residues long.

The rearrangement uses TRBV9 and TRBJ2-7; 12 bases agree with TRBD2. Germline CDR1 and CDR2: SGDLS and YYNGEE. J gave up 7 bases and V 0 bases, and 11 bases lay outside the gene matches. The CDR3 loop spans 17 amino acids. The CDR3 is CASSVDSASGRASEQYF. The CDR3 DNA sequence: TGTGCCAGCAGCGTAGATAGCGCTAGCGGGAGGGCCAGTGAGCAGTACTTC.

The J gene is TRBJ1-1, the V gene TRBV29-1; the match to TRBD1 covers 7 bases. The CDR3 is made up of 13 amino acids. Germline V gene sequence: CDR1 SQVTM, CDR2 ANQGSEA. V trimming: 7 bases; J trimming: 2 bases; junction bases outside the gene matches: 7. The CDR3 DNA follows: TGCAGCGGGACCCGGGACAGCAACACTGAAGCTTTCTTT. This sequence encodes CSGTRDSNTEAFF.

The chain employs TRBV5-8 and TRBJ2-1, with unresolved D. Germline CDR1 is SGHTS and CDR2 is YDEGEE. Between the trimmed V and J ends, which lost 3 bases and 6 bases, there was a span of 16 bases. CDR3 length equals 15 residues. The CDR3 protein is CASSSGDGWFNEQFF. The CDR3 DNA sequence: TGTGCCAGCAGCTCGGGTGACGGGTGGTTCAATGAGCAGTTCTTC.

The chain has TRBV15 and TRBJ1-2; 10 bases match TRBD1. The germline V gene has CDR1 LNHNV and CDR2 YYDKDF (reference sequence). The J segment lost 7 bases and the V segment lost 4 bases, leaving 6 bases of the junction unmatched. CDR3 size: 14 residues. This CDR3 is CATSIRQGAGGYTF. In DNA form, the CDR3 reads TGTGCCACCAGCATAAGACAGGGGGCCGGTGGCTACACCTTC.

This clone has only a few counts. The chain has TRBV30 and TRBJ1-2; D perhaps matches TRBD1 (6 bases). The CDR3 has 11 residues. V lost 3 bases to trimming and J lost 7 bases, with 9 bases between them. CDR1 is GTSNPN and CDR2 is SVGIG in the germline V gene (reference sequence). The CDR3 bases are TGTGCCTGGAGCACAGGGAGTGGCTACACCTTC. Amino acids: CAWSTGSGYTF.

The rearrangement uses TRBV28 and TRBJ2-5; D may be TRBD2 (6 bases). Trimming stripped 5 bases from V and 5 bases from J, with 15 bases between. Germline CDR1 and CDR2: MDHEN and SYDVKM. CDR3 length: 14 residues. The CDR3 region is CASSRWDLEETQYF. In DNA form, the CDR3 reads TGTGCCAGCAGTCGATGGGACTTGGAGGAGACCCAGTACTTC.

This clone was seen more than once but under ten times. This sequence joins TRBV5-4 and TRBJ2-3, with 10 bases fitting TRBD2. J lost 1 base, V lost 5 bases, and 7 bases had no gene match. This CDR3 contains 16 residues. Looked up from germline, CDR1 is SGHNT and CDR2 is YYREEE (reference sequence). The DNA for the CDR3 is TGTGCCAGCAGTGGGAGGCTAGCGGGGGGCACAGATACGCAGTATTTT. Its translation: CASSGRLAGGTDTQYF.

This rearrangement joins TRBV28 to TRBJ2-7, with 9 bases fitting TRBD2. CDR3 size: 17 residues. V lost 1 base to trimming and J lost 1 base; unmatched junction nucleotides: 8. CDR1 is MDHEN, CDR2 SYDVKM, per germline. CDR3 residues: CASSLYLGLAYSYEQYF. The CDR3 DNA reads TGTGCCAGCAGTTTATATTTAGGACTAGCGTATTCCTACGAGCAGTACTTC.

In regard to this clone: Mismatch with germline at one junction end may stem from a read error. This sequence joins TRBV7-9 and TRBJ1-5; D is unclear. From germline, CDR1 is SEHNR and CDR2 FQNEAQ (reference sequence). The CDR3 covers 13 residues. The CDR3 nucleotides read TGTTCCAGCGTGGCGGGAATTAATCAGCCCCAGCATTTT. This sequence encodes CSSVAGINQPQHF. Complete variable domain (other parts from reference TRBV7-9 and TRBJ1-5): DTGVSQNPRHKITKRGQNVTFRCDPISEHNRLYWYRQTLGQGPEFLTYFQNEAQLEKSRLLSDRFSAERPKGSFSTLEIQRTEQGDSAMYLCSSVAGINQPQHFGDGTRLSIL.

This sequence joins TRBV6-1 and TRBJ2-7; 7 bases map to TRBD1. There are 13 residues in the CDR3. The junction had 3 bases not matched to a gene; V was cut back by 3 bases and J by 4 bases. Germline V gene data show CDR1 as MNHNS and CDR2 as SASEGT. CDR3 sequence (DNA): TGTGCCAGCAGTGATGGACAGGTGTACGAGCAGTACTTC. This sequence encodes CASSDGQVYEQYF.

This chain uses TRBV25-1 with TRBJ1-1, with 8 bases matching TRBD1. Germline V gene data show CDR1 as MGHDK and CDR2 as SYGVNS. CDR3 length equals 15 residues. Losses at the gene ends were 1 base for V and 2 bases for J; bases not matched to a gene: 3. The CDR3, as DNA: TGTGCCAGCAGTGAATCAGGACAGGGAAACACTGAAGCTTTCTTT. Amino acid sequence: CASSESGQGNTEAFF.

The chain joins TRBV6-5 to TRBJ1-1, with D maybe TRBD1 (6 bases). Trimming removed 4 bases at V and 4 bases at J, with 13 bases between. Germline V gene data show CDR1 as MNHEY and CDR2 as SVGAGI. CDR3 size: 14 residues. CDR3 protein: CASSSTTGSTEAFF. CDR3 nucleotide sequence: TGTGCCAGCAGTTCAACCACAGGGAGCACTGAAGCTTTCTTT.